The rows below give T cell receptor beta chains drawn from one sample of a study of cytomegalovirus exposure and HLA in healthy donors. TCRdb keeps only in-frame clones here, not all; method: immunoSEQ multiplex PCR. This sample has 150,000 to 200,000 clones, with about four fifths found just once. Sequencing was performed on PBMCs. These receptors were collected from a man between 18 and 29 years old in good health and CMV-seropositive. Each CDR3 is given with its conserved first and last residue. Fields, in order: D gene, V gene, clone size, J gene, CDR3 DNA, CDR3 protein. The D gene is left open where the match is weak. Part of the rows lack a size; the others show once, few, many or a class for expanded clones.

-	TRBV4-3	-	TRBJ2-7	TGCGCCAGCAGCCGGAGACGGGGCTACGAGCAGTACTTC	CASSRRRGYEQYF
TRBD1	TRBV27	-	TRBJ2-1	TGTGCCAGCAGTTATCGGACAGGGACCTACAATGAGCAGTTCTTC	CASSYRTGTYNEQFF
-	TRBV10-3	-	TRBJ2-2	TGTGCCATCAGTCCCGAAGGGGACACCGGGGAGCTGTTTTTT	CAISPEGDTGELFF
-	TRBV2	-	TRBJ1-4	TGTGCCAGCAGTGAAGGGAGGGGTGAAAAACTGTTTTTT	CASSEGRGEKLFF
-	TRBV28	-	TRBJ2-7	TGTGCCAGCAGTTTAATTAGGGCGGGCCCGGGGGAGCAGTACTTC	CASSLIRAGPGEQYF
-	TRBV10-3	-	TRBJ2-7	TGTGCCATCAGTGAGGGGGACTCGCCCTACGAGCAGTACTTC	CAISEGDSPYEQYF
TRBD1	TRBV19	-	TRBJ1-1	TGTGCCAGTAGTAATGGTCAGTGGACAGGAAACACTGAAGCTTTCTTT	CASSNGQWTGNTEAFF
TRBD2	TRBV9	-	TRBJ2-7	TGTGCCAGCAGCGTAGCTAGCGGGGGTTACGAGCAGTACTTC	CASSVASGGYEQYF
-	TRBV7-9	-	TRBJ2-1	TGTGCCAGCAGCCCCCCCCGTAGCCACGAAATGTACAATGAGCAGTTCTTC	CASSPPRSHEMYNEQFF
TRBD2	TRBV5-4	-	TRBJ2-3	TGTGCCAGCAGTCGATCCCCCGGACTAGCGGACACAGATACGCAGTATTTT	CASSRSPGLADTDTQYF
-	TRBV6-1	-	TRBJ1-2	TGTGCCAGCACAGACGGGTATGGCTACACCTTC	CASTDGYGYTF
TRBD1	TRBV29-1	-	TRBJ1-1	TGCAGCGTCGAATCACGACAGGGTGCCACTGAAGCTTTCTTT	CSVESRQGATEAFF
TRBD1	TRBV19	-	TRBJ1-1	TGTGCCAGTACAGGGGGTAACTTCAACACTGAAGCTTTCTTT	CASTGGNFNTEAFF
TRBD1	TRBV27	-	TRBJ2-1	TGTGCCAGCAGTTTATGGGTGGGACAGGGGGTTGGTGAGCAGTTCTTC	CASSLWVGQGVGEQFF
TRBD2	TRBV19	once	TRBJ2-1	TGTGCCAGTAGTGGGCCCGGGACTAGCTCCCATGAGCAGTTCTTC	CASSGPGTSSHEQFF
TRBD1	TRBV6-6	-	TRBJ2-7	TGTGCCAGCAGTGGACAGGGTGTTTGGTACGAGCAGTACTTC	CASSGQGVWYEQYF
-	TRBV6-1	-	TRBJ2-1	TGTGCCAGCCATAAAGGAGGGGTTAATGAGCAGTTCTTC	CASHKGGVNEQFF
TRBD2	TRBV14	-	TRBJ2-1	TGTGCCAGCAGCCAAGAAGGACTAGCAGCCTACAATGAGCAGTTCTTC	CASSQEGLAAYNEQFF
-	TRBV6-6	-	TRBJ2-2	TGTGCCAGCAGTTACTCGAGGGCAATCGGGGAGCTGTTTTTT	CASSYSRAIGELFF
-	TRBV27	-	TRBJ2-7	TGTGCGCAGGGTCTCGGCAGCGAGCAGTACTTC	CAQGLGSEQYF
TRBD1	TRBV5-1	-	TRBJ2-2	TGCGCCAGCAGCTCGGGACAGGGGGTTACCGGGGAGCTGTTTTTT	CASSSGQGVTGELFF
-	TRBV10-3	few	TRBJ2-7	TGTGCCATCAGGGGGGACTCCACTCGCGACGAGCAGTACTTC	CAIRGDSTRDEQYF
TRBD1	TRBV7-8	-	TRBJ2-7	TGTGCCAGCAGCTTAGCGGGACAGGACTACGAGCAGTACTTC	CASSLAGQDYEQYF
-	TRBV6-4	-	TRBJ2-2	TGTGCCAGCAGTCTAGAGAACACCGGGGAGCTGTTTTTT	CASSLENTGELFF
TRBD2	TRBV27	-	TRBJ2-1	TGTGCCAGCAGTTTCGGGGGGGAGGGCCTGGTTGAGCAGTTCTTC	CASSFGGEGLVEQFF
TRBD1	TRBV29-1	-	TRBJ2-7	TGCAGCGTTGCCACAGGGGAAAGCTCCTACGAGCAGTACTTC	CSVATGESSYEQYF
TRBD2	TRBV6-6	once	TRBJ2-7	TGTGCCAGCAGCACGACAGGTCTAGCGGGGCCGTTC	CASSTTGLAGPF
TRBD2	TRBV6-1	-	TRBJ2-5	TGTGCCAGCAGTGAACCCGGGACTAGCGGCCCGGGGACCCAGTACTTC	CASSEPGTSGPGTQYF
-	TRBV9	-	TRBJ2-7	TGTGCCAGCAGCCCCGGGGTCCACTACGAGCAGTACTTC	CASSPGVHYEQYF
-	TRBV9	-	TRBJ1-3	TGTGCCAGCAGCTCCTCGGGGGGGCCTGCAAACACCATATATTTT	CASSSSGGPANTIYF
TRBD1	TRBV29-1	-	TRBJ2-7	TGCAGCACCCGACAGGGATCCTCCGAGCAGTACTTC	CSTRQGSSEQYF
TRBD1	TRBV27	-	TRBJ2-5	TGTGCCAGCGGGGGTCCCGGGACAGGCCCGCAAGAGACCCAGTACTTC	CASGGPGTGPQETQYF
TRBD1	TRBV5-6	-	TRBJ1-2	TGTGCCAGCAGCTTCCGGACAGGGGCCTATGGCTACACCTTC	CASSFRTGAYGYTF
-	TRBV5-4	-	TRBJ2-1	TGTGCCAGCAGTTTGTTTGAGAGAGAGCAGTTCTTC	CASSLFEREQFF
TRBD2	TRBV19	-	TRBJ2-1	TGTGCCAGTAGTACCGCGGGAGGGGCCTACAATGAGCAGTTCTTC	CASSTAGGAYNEQFF
-	TRBV15	-	TRBJ1-1	TGTGCCACCAGCAGAGATCACACGAGTCGGAGGACTGAAGCTTTCTTT	CATSRDHTSRRTEAFF
-	TRBV27	-	TRBJ1-2	TGTGCCAGCAGTACACGACAGAACTATGGCTACACCTTC	CASSTRQNYGYTF
-	TRBV4-2	-	TRBJ1-4	TGTGCCAGCAGCCAGCGCTTGAATGAAAAACTGTTTTTT	CASSQRLNEKLFF
TRBD1	TRBV13	once	TRBJ2-2	TGTGCCAGCAGCTATCCGGGACAGGGGACCGGGGAGCTGTTTTTT	CASSYPGQGTGELFF
TRBD2	TRBV7-9	-	TRBJ2-7	TGTGCCAGCAGCTTAGGATGGCGGGAGGGCTCTGAACACGAGCAGTACTTC	CASSLGWREGSEHEQYF
TRBD1	TRBV5-1	-	TRBJ2-2	TGCGCCAGCAGATCAACAGGGGGCCTGAACACCGGGGAGCTGTTTTTT	CASRSTGGLNTGELFF
-	TRBV2	-	TRBJ2-1	TGTGCCAGCAGTGAAGCCTTAGACAGATTTCGGCTCCCCTACAATGAGCAGTTCTTC	CASSEALDRFRLPYNEQFF
-	TRBV4-3	once	TRBJ2-1	TGCGCCAGCAGCCGAAGCGAGAGCTCCTACAATGAGCAGTTCTTC	CASSRSESSYNEQFF
TRBD1	TRBV28	-	TRBJ1-2	TGTGCCAGCAGAGGTGGGCAGGGGGCCTATGGCTACACCTTC	CASRGGQGAYGYTF
-	TRBV5-1	-	TRBJ2-7	TGCGCCAGCAGCTTGTCTGGGCAGGGAATCCCCGGGCAGTACTTC	CASSLSGQGIPGQYF
TRBD1	TRBV4-3	few	TRBJ2-7	TGCGCCAGCAGCCAAGATCCGGGACAGGGGGGGCTGGAGCAGTACTTC	CASSQDPGQGGLEQYF
TRBD2	TRBV5-6	-	TRBJ2-1	TGTGCCAGCAGCCGGACTAGCGGGAGAACCTACAATGAGCAGTTCTTC	CASSRTSGRTYNEQFF
TRBD2	TRBV9	-	TRBJ2-2	TGTGCCAGCAGCGTAGAAGGGACTAGCGCCGGGGAGCTGTTTTTT	CASSVEGTSAGELFF
TRBD1	TRBV19	few	TRBJ1-3	TGTGCCAGTAAACCGGGACAGGGAAACACCATATATTTT	CASKPGQGNTIYF
TRBD2	TRBV27	-	TRBJ2-2	TGTGCCAGCCGGGAGGTCGGGTCCGGGGAGCTGTTTTTT	CASREVGSGELFF
-	TRBV18	-	TRBJ2-1	TGTGCCAGCTCACCTCCCCTAGCGCTCACCTACAATGAGCAGTTCTTC	CASSPPLALTYNEQFF
TRBD1	TRBV4-3	-	TRBJ2-3	TGCGCCAGCAGCCCAGACAGGGGGAGTGGAACAGATACGCAGTATTTT	CASSPDRGSGTDTQYF
TRBD1	TRBV27	-	TRBJ1-2	TGTGCCAGCAGTTTGGACAGGTCTCACTATGGCTACACCTTC	CASSLDRSHYGYTF
-	TRBV19	few	TRBJ2-1	TGTGCCAGTAGTATCACCGGGAGCTCCTACAATGAGCAGTTCTTC	CASSITGSSYNEQFF
-	TRBV11-2	-	TRBJ1-1	TGTGCCAGCAGCTCACCCTTACAGGGGAACACTGAAGCTTTCTTT	CASSSPLQGNTEAFF
TRBD2	TRBV14	once	TRBJ2-7	TGTGCCAGCAGCAGCGGACTAGCGGGAGGGCCCGAGCAGTACTTC	CASSSGLAGGPEQYF